Following are 2 T cell receptor beta chains from one sample sequenced in a study of blood T cell repertoires in COVID-19. Profiled with immunoSEQ multiplex PCR; TCRdb holds only in-frame clones, not every one. Of 25,000 to 30,000 clones listed, roughly 80% were seen once; the top ten hold around 15%. Source material: peripheral blood. All receptors derive from a woman between 55 and 75 years old with acute or convalescent COVID-19.

V is TRBV5-1 and J is TRBJ1-5, with D unresolved. V lost 4 bases and J 2 bases, leaving 7 bases between the germline ends. Germline assignment: CDR1 SGHRS and CDR2 YFSETQ. The CDR3 totals 13 residues. CDR3 region: CASSLIGNQPQHF. DNA of the CDR3: TGCGCCAGCAGCCTGATAGGCAATCAGCCCCAGCATTTT.

This rearrangement joins TRBV6-5 to TRBJ1-1; 9 nucleotides align to TRBD1. In germline, CDR1 is MNHEY, CDR2 SVGAGI. The CDR3 totals 14 residues. J lost 5 bases, V lost 6 bases, and 7 bases had no gene match. The CDR3 spells CASSVIGTGTEAFF. CDR3 DNA sequence: TGTGCCAGCAGCGTAATTGGGACAGGGACTGAAGCTTTCTTT.